The following is a TCR beta chain sequence with its context. Its matching antigen is unknown. This sample stems from a study of shared clonotypes between healthy human individuals. Study outcomes and limitations: Sampling covered nothing but blood. Tissue TCR repertoires likely differ from those found in blood.

From germline, CDR1 is SNHLY and CDR2 FYNNEI. V lost 3 bases to trimming and J lost 3 bases; unmatched junction nucleotides: 8. This CDR3 has 15 amino acids. Sorted-subset replicate PCR reactions contained roughly 190 ng DNA, corresponding to some 30,000 T cell genomes. Profiling relied on immunoSEQ multiplex PCR, and the TCRdb table lists in-frame clones only, not all of them. The sample consists of approximately 640,000 clones, about 90% of them appearing once. This receptor was taken from a man between 18 and 35 years old in good health. Some clones in this sample may be carry-over from other donors' samples. Sample: memory CD8+ T cells from PBMCs. Subset here: CD45RO+ cells pooled with CCR7-negative TemRA cells. The J gene is TRBJ2-7, the V gene TRBV2; 7 bases are shared with TRBD1. The CDR3 reads CASSDPKGTVYEQYF. The CDR3 DNA is TGTGCCAGCAGTGATCCGAAAGGGACAGTCTACGAGCAGTACTTC.